The 32 T cell receptor beta chains reported below all come from one sample, sequenced in a study of OX40 agonist ivuxolimab in advanced cancers. This table comes from immunoSEQ multiplex PCR, and its TCRdb copy is limited to in-frame clones, with some not included. This table holds about 62,000 clones, about 88% found once. Sequences were derived from CD4+ or CD8+ T cells sorted from blood, sampled in a trial of the OX40 agonist ivuxolimab. The receptors come from an adult with an advanced solid tumor such as melanoma, head and neck, liver or kidney cancer.

The chain is built from TRBV19 and TRBJ2-3; 9 bases are a match to TRBD2. This CDR3 contains 15 residues. The V segment lost 6 bases and the J segment 4 bases; nucleotides outside the gene matches: 8. The germline gives CDR1 LNHDA, CDR2 SQIVND (reference sequence). In DNA form, the CDR3 reads TGTGCCAGTAGAGACTGGACTAGCGACGCAGATACGCAGTATTTT. This codes for CASRDWTSDADTQYF.

The chain combines TRBV18 with TRBJ2-6, with 7 bases lining up with TRBD1. The CDR3 consists of 17 residues. In germline, CDR1 is KGHSH, CDR2 LQKENI. With V trimmed by 3 bases and J by 2 bases, 7 bases remained unmatched. The CDR3 loop reads CASSPSSTGAGANVLTF. The DNA of the CDR3 is TGTGCCAGCTCACCCTCTAGTACAGGGGCTGGGGCCAACGTCCTGACTTTC.

This clone was seen only once. This rearrangement joins TRBV15 to TRBJ2-7; D gene ambiguous. V shed 1 base and J shed 0 bases, with 7 bases lying between them. The CDR3 consists of 14 residues. CDR1 is LNHNV, CDR2 YYDKDF, per germline (reference sequence). CDR3 bases: TGTGCCACCAGCAGAGGGGATAGCTCCTACGAGCAGTACTTC. Translated, it gives CATSRGDSSYEQYF.

The CDR3 spells CSVGPGPEKLFF. The CDR3 DNA is TGCAGCGTTGGCCCAGGTCCTGAAAAACTGTTTTTT. The genes are TRBV29-1 and TRBJ1-4; D remains unclear. Trimming pared 4 bases from V and 7 bases from J, leaving 10 bases between. CDR1 is SQVTM, CDR2 ANQGSEA, per germline. This CDR3 has 12 amino acids. The whole variable domain, filled in from reference TRBV29-1 and TRBJ1-4, reads SAVISQKPSRDICQRGTSLTIQCQVDSQVTMMFWYRQQPGQSLTLIATANQGSEATYESGFVIDKFPISRPNLTFSTLTVSNMSPEDSSIYLCSVGPGPEKLFFGSGTQLSVL.

The chain joins TRBV5-1 to TRBJ2-2; 7 positions agree with TRBD1. The CDR3 is 16 residues long. Trimming at V came to 2 bases and at J to 0 bases, leaving 4 bases not matched to a gene. CDR1 is SGHRS, CDR2 YFSETQ, per germline. Here the CDR3 DNA reads TGCGCCAGCAGCTTACAGGGGAGAGCGAACACCGGGGAGCTGTTTTTT. Translated: CASSLQGRANTGELFF.

The CDR3 spells CASSPGLQGTSYNEQFF. CDR3 DNA sequence: TGTGCCAGCTCACCGGGTTTACAGGGCACCTCCTACAATGAGCAGTTCTTC. The V gene is TRBV18, the J gene TRBJ2-1; a possible D gene is TRBD1 (6 bases). Germline V gene data show CDR1 as KGHSH and CDR2 as LQKENI. Trimming removed 3 bases from V and 0 bases from J, with 15 bases in between. CDR3 length: 17 residues.

The rearrangement joins TRBV2 to TRBJ2-1; TRBD1 might be the D (6 bases). CDR1 and CDR2 from the germline V gene are SNHLY and FYNNEI. The CDR3 sequence is 15 residues long. Trimming removed 5 bases from V and 8 bases from J, with 19 bases in between. In DNA form, the CDR3 reads TGTGCCAGCAGTTTAGAAATTACAGGGTTCGATGAGCAGTTCTTC. It translates to CASSLEITGFDEQFF.

V is TRBV7-7 and J is TRBJ2-3, with D possibly matching TRBD1 (5 bases). Germline CDR1 is SSHAT and CDR2 is FNYEAQ (reference sequence). The CDR3 contains 14 residues. V lost 5 bases and J 4 bases, leaving 13 bases between the germline ends. CDR3 loop: CASSPRVGSDTQYF. CDR3 sequence (DNA): TGTGCCAGCAGCCCCAGGGTGGGCTCAGATACGCAGTATTTT.

The rearrangement joins TRBV7-2 to TRBJ2-7; D remains ambiguous. The ends were cut back, 0 bases at V and 3 bases at J, with 9 bases in the middle. Germline-derived CDR1 and CDR2 are SGHTA and FQGNSA. The CDR3 has 14 amino acids. The CDR3 region is CASSLAATSYEQYF. CDR3 DNA sequence: TGTGCCAGCAGCTTAGCGGCGACAAGCTACGAGCAGTACTTC.

V and J are TRBV7-2 and TRBJ2-7; 9 nucleotides align to TRBD1. The CDR3 contains 15 residues. After removal of 2 bases from V and 3 bases from J, the junction contained 5 bases not matched to a gene. CDR1 and CDR2 (germline): SGHTA, FQGNSA. The CDR3 loop is CASSLTGTGLYEQYF. DNA for the CDR3: TGTGCCAGCAGCTTAACCGGGACAGGGCTCTACGAGCAGTACTTC.

The chain has TRBV18 and TRBJ2-7; D gene uncertain. CDR1 KGHSH and CDR2 LQKENI come from the germline V gene. CDR3 length: 15 amino acids. Trimming took 5 bases from V and 0 from J, leaving 14 bases between them. The CDR3 DNA is TGTGCCAGCTCAACCTCGGGCCGAGACTCCTACGAGCAGTACTTC. As protein: CASSTSGRDSYEQYF. The variable domain in full, completed from reference TRBV18 and TRBJ2-7, reads NAGVMQNPRHLVRRRGQEARLRCSPMKGHSHVYWYRQLPEEGLKFMVYLQKENIIDESGMPKERFSAEFPKEGPSILRIQQVVRGDSAAYFCASSTSGRDSYEQYFGPGTRLTVT.

CDR3 sequence: CAISEQGLASGNTIYF. DNA for the CDR3: TGTGCCATCAGTGAGCAGGGCCTCGCCTCTGGAAACACCATATATTTT. The chain links TRBV10-3 to TRBJ1-3; possible D gene TRBD1, 5 bases. This CDR3 is 16 amino acids long. Trimming left V 2 bases short and J 0 bases short, with 11 bases between. Germline V gene lookup returns CDR1 ENHRY and CDR2 SYGVKD.

A remark on this clone: At the DNA level, this CDR3 is encoded by other sequences in the same sample as well. This chain uses TRBV7-9 with TRBJ1-1; no clear D. Between the trimmed V and J ends, which lost 1 base and 1 base, there was a span of 4 bases. Germline-derived CDR1 and CDR2 are SEHNR and FQNEAQ (reference sequence). The CDR3 consists of 13 residues. CDR3 nucleotides: TGTGCCAGCAGCTTAGTGGGGAACACTGAAGCTTTCTTT. Its translation is CASSLVGNTEAFF.

This chain uses TRBV5-6 with TRBJ2-5, with D possibly TRBD1 on 6 matching bases. V lost 4 bases, J lost 4 bases, and 14 bases lay in between. The CDR3 is 14 amino acids. CDR1 is SGHDT, CDR2 YYEEEE, per germline. CDR3 DNA: TGTGCCAGCAGCACAAGATTACAGGGAGAGACCCAGTACTTC. Its protein is CASSTRLQGETQYF.

The V call is TRBV5-6, the J call TRBJ2-5, with TRBD2 matching over 12 bases. Losses at the gene ends were 0 bases for V and 5 bases for J; bases not matched to a gene: 5. In germline, CDR1 is SGHDT, CDR2 YYEEEE. This CDR3 has 16 residues. Written as DNA, the CDR3 is TGTGCCAGCAGCTTGGGACTAGCGGGAGTCCAGGAGACCCAGTACTTC. It codes for CASSLGLAGVQETQYF.

V is TRBV6-6 and J is TRBJ2-3; D not certain. The CDR3 has 15 amino acids. The V end was cut by 0 bases, the J end by 2 bases, with 9 bases between. Germline values: CDR1 MNHNY, CDR2 SVGAGI (reference sequence). The CDR3 DNA reads as TGTGCCAGCAGTTACTCGGCAAACCCCACAGATACGCAGTATTTT. The encoded protein is CASSYSANPTDTQYF.

The chain has TRBV28 and TRBJ1-5; D gene unclear. The CDR3 covers 16 residues. Germline V gives CDR1 MDHEN, CDR2 SYDVKM. V was trimmed by 6 bases and J by 0 bases, leaving 15 bases between them. CDR3 sequence (DNA): TGTGCCAGCAGCCCCACGGCAGCTTATAGCAATCAGCCCCAGCATTTT. It encodes CASSPTAAYSNQPQHF.

The J gene is TRBJ2-5, the V gene TRBV11-1, with D unclear. CDR1 and CDR2 from the germline V gene are SGHAT and FQDESV (reference sequence). The CDR3 runs 14 residues. V lost 1 base, J lost 5 bases, and 11 bases lay in between. The DNA for the CDR3 is TGTGCCAGCAGCTTAGGTACCGGGCGGGAGACCCAGTACTTC. It is translated as CASSLGTGRETQYF.

This clone was picked up one time. V is TRBV25-1 and J is TRBJ1-5; tentatively, D is TRBD1 (5 bases). Germline loops: CDR1 MGHDK, CDR2 SYGVNS. With 4 bases removed from V and 7 bases from J, the gap between germline ends came to 11 bases. The CDR3 has 13 amino acids. The CDR3 spells CASSALGGQPQHF. The DNA of the CDR3 is TGTGCCAGCAGTGCCCTCGGGGGACAGCCCCAGCATTTT.

The chain joins TRBV11-2 to TRBJ2-7, with 10 positions matching TRBD2. This CDR3 is 15 amino acids long. The V gene's germline CDR1 is SGHAT and CDR2 FQNNGV. V lost 3 bases to trimming and J lost 2 bases; unmatched junction nucleotides: 4. CDR3 amino acids: CASSLGLAMTYEQYF. The CDR3 nucleotides read TGTGCCAGCAGCTTGGGACTAGCGATGACCTACGAGCAGTACTTC.

The chain couples TRBV19 to TRBJ2-3; 9 positions agree with TRBD2. CDR3 length: 17 amino acids. Germline V lookup: CDR1 LNHDA, CDR2 SQIVND (reference sequence). V gave up 8 bases and J gave up 0 bases; unmatched junction bases: 12. The chain's CDR3 is CASSLGLAGVSTDTQYF. The CDR3 DNA reads TGTGCCAGTTCCCTAGGCTTAGCGGGAGTTAGCACAGATACGCAGTATTTT.

This clone was counted only a few times. V is TRBV10-3 and J is TRBJ2-5, with TRBD2 identical over 11 bases. Germline CDR1 and CDR2: ENHRY and SYGVKD. J lost 1 base, V lost 0 bases, and 7 bases had no gene match. CDR3 length equals 18 residues. The CDR3 DNA reads as TGTGCCATCAGTGAGTCGACTAGCGGGGCAAGGAGCCAAGAGACCCAGTACTTC. Encoded protein: CAISESTSGARSQETQYF.

This chain uses TRBV6-5 with TRBJ2-1; tentative D call: TRBD2 (5 bases). CDR3 length: 16 residues. V lost 3 bases and J lost 0, with 12 bases in between. The germline gives CDR1 MNHEY, CDR2 SVGAGI. CDR3 residues: CASSYEGSNSYNEQFF. The CDR3 DNA sequence: TGTGCCAGCAGTTATGAGGGTTCGAACTCCTACAATGAGCAGTTCTTC.

This rearrangement joins TRBV5-1 to TRBJ2-2; 9 positions agree with TRBD1. CDR1 and CDR2 from the germline V gene are SGHRS and YFSETQ. The CDR3 consists of 15 residues. Trimming removed 4 bases from V and 6 bases from J; junction bases left unmatched: 7. The CDR3 DNA reads TGCGCCAGCAGCGCGGACAGGGGATCGTCCGGGGAGCTGTTTTTT. Protein: CASSADRGSSGELFF. The full variable domain, its missing parts supplied by reference TRBV5-1 and TRBJ2-2, is KAGVTQTPRYLIKTRGQQVTLSCSPISGHRSVSWYQQTPGQGLQFLFEYFSETQRNKGNFPGRFSGRQFSNSRSEMNVSTLELGDSALYLCASSADRGSSGELFFGEGSRLTVL.

This sequence joins TRBV7-9 and TRBJ1-2; D gene uncertain. The germline V gene has CDR1 SEHNR and CDR2 FQNEAQ (reference sequence). V lost 1 base and J lost 4, with 4 bases in between. There are 12 residues in the CDR3. CDR3 protein: CASSLERYGYTF. The DNA of the CDR3 is TGTGCCAGCAGCTTAGAACGCTATGGCTACACCTTC.

The chain couples TRBV28 to TRBJ1-4; TRBD1 matches 8 bases. Germline CDR1 is MDHEN and CDR2 is SYDVKM. V lost 4 bases, J lost 7 bases, and 5 bases stayed unmatched. The CDR3 sequence is 14 residues long. CDR3 residues: CASSSGGGGEKLFF. As DNA, the CDR3 is TGTGCCAGCAGTTCAGGGGGCGGGGGTGAAAAACTGTTTTTT. Filled out from reference TRBV28 and TRBJ1-4, the complete variable domain reads DVKVTQSSRYLVKRTGEKVFLECVQDMDHENMFWYRQDPGLGLRLIYFSYDVKMKEKGDIPEGYSVSREKKERFSLILESASTNQTSMYLCASSSGGGGEKLFFGSGTQLSVL.

This chain links TRBV29-1 with TRBJ2-5, with 9 bases fitting TRBD2. With 8 bases clipped from V and 7 bases from J, the junction kept 11 bases outside the gene matches. Germline CDR1 reads SQVTM; CDR2 reads ANQGSEA. The length of the CDR3 is 13 residues. The CDR3 coding sequence is TGCAGCACTGGGACTAGCATCCAGCGGACCCAGTACTTC. Protein product: CSTGTSIQRTQYF.

V gene TRBV7-8 combines with J gene TRBJ2-7; maybe TRBD1 (6 bases). The germline V and J ends were trimmed by 1 base and 5 bases, with 18 bases remaining between them. CDR3 length: 16 amino acids. Germline V gives CDR1 SGHVS, CDR2 FQNEAQ. This CDR3 reads CASSLDTGTTSNEQYF. CDR3 nucleotide sequence: TGTGCCAGCAGCTTAGATACAGGGACCACGAGTAACGAGCAGTACTTC.

The chain couples TRBV28 to TRBJ1-6, with a tentative D call TRBD1 (5 bases). Germline-derived CDR1 and CDR2 are MDHEN and SYDVKM. The CDR3 is 14 amino acids. V shed 10 bases and J shed 7 bases, with 17 bases lying between them. The CDR3 sequence: CATLPGGSNSPLHF. The DNA for the CDR3 is TGTGCCACCCTGCCCGGGGGATCAAATTCACCCCTCCACTTT.

The V and J genes are TRBV7-8 and TRBJ1-1; no reliable D call. The CDR3 consists of 16 residues. Germline lookup yields CDR1 SGHVS and CDR2 FQNEAQ. V was pared by 3 bases and J by 5 bases, with 19 bases between. The CDR3 spells CASSFGRGWARTEAFF. CDR3 DNA sequence: TGTGCCAGCAGCTTCGGCCGAGGGTGGGCGAGGACTGAAGCTTTCTTT. The full variable domain, completed using reference TRBV7-8 and TRBJ1-1, is GAGVSQSPRYKVAKRGQDVALRCDPISGHVSLFWYQQALGQGPEFLTYFQNEAQLDKSGLPSDRFFAERPEGSVSTLKIQRTQQEDSAVYLCASSFGRGWARTEAFFGQGTRLTVV.

This clone showed up just once. This sequence joins TRBV10-3 and TRBJ1-3; D is ambiguous. Germline V CDR1 and CDR2: ENHRY, SYGVKD. This CDR3 spans 14 amino acids. Trimming left V 3 bases short and J 0 bases short, with 6 bases between. CDR3: CAISDRSSGNTIYF. In DNA form, the CDR3 reads TGTGCCATCAGTGATAGAAGCTCTGGAAACACCATATATTTT.

The chain recombines TRBV6-4 with TRBJ1-1; D uncertain. Germline V lookup: CDR1 MRHNA, CDR2 SNTAGT. V was clipped by 5 bases and J by 1 base, with 14 bases between them. This CDR3 contains 15 residues. The CDR3 nucleotides are TGTGCCAGCAGTACCCAAGCCGGGTGGAACACTGAAGCTTTCTTT. This sequence encodes CASSTQAGWNTEAFF.